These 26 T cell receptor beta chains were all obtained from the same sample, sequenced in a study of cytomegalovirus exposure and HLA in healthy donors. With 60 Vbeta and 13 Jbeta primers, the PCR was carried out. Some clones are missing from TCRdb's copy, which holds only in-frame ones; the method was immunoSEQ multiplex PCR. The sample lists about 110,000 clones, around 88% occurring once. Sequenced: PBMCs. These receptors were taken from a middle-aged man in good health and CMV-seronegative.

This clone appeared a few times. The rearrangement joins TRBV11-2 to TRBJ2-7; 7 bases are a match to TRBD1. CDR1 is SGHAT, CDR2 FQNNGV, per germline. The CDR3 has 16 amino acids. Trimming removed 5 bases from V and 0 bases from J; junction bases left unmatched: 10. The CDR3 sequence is CASSPLGDRYSYEQYF. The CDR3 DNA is TGTGCCAGCAGCCCACTCGGGGACAGATACTCCTACGAGCAGTACTTC. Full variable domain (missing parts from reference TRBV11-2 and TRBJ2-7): EAGVAQSPRYKIIEKRQSVAFWCNPISGHATLYWYQQILGQGPKLLIQFQNNGVVDDSQLPKDRFSAERLKGVDSTLKIQPAKLEDSAVYLCASSPLGDRYSYEQYFGPGTRLTVT.

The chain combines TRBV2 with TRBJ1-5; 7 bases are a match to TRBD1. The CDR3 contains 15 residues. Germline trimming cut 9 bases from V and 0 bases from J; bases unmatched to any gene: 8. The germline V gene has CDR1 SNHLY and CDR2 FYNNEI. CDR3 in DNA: TGTGCCAGTGCAGGGGGACAGACTAGCAATCAGCCCCAGCATTTT. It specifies CASAGGQTSNQPQHF.

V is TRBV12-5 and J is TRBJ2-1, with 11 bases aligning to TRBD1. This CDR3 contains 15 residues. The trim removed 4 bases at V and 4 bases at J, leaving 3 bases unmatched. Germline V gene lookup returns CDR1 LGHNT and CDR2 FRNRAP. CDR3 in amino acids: CASGSGQGDYNEQFF. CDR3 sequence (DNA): TGTGCTAGTGGTTCGGGACAGGGGGATTACAATGAGCAGTTCTTC.

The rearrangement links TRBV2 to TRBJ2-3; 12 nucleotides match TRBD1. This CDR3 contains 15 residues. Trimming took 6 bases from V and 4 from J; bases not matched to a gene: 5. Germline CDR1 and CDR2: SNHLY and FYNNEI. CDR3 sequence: CASRPGQGAADTQYF. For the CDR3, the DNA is TGTGCCAGCAGGCCGGGACAGGGGGCGGCAGATACGCAGTATTTT. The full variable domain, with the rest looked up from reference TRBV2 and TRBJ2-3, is EPEVTQTPSHQVTQMGQEVILRCVPISNHLYFYWYRQILGQKVEFLVSFYNNEISEKSEIFDDQFSVERPDGSNFTLKIRSTKLEDSAMYFCASRPGQGAADTQYFGPGTRLTVL.

The CDR3 spells CASSTGKGVSPLHF. CDR3 bases: TGTGCCAGTAGTACAGGGAAGGGGGTCTCACCCCTCCACTTT. V gene TRBV19 combines with J gene TRBJ1-6, with D tentatively TRBD1 (6 bases). V was shortened by 4 bases and J by 10 bases, with 14 bases between the two germline ends. Germline assignment: CDR1 LNHDA and CDR2 SQIVND (reference sequence). CDR3 length: 14 residues.

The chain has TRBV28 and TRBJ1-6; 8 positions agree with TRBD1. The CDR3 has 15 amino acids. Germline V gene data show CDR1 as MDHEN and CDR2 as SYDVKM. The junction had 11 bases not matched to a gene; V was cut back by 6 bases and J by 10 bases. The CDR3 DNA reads TGTGCCAGCAGCTCATCGGACAGGGACCTGTCACCCCTCCACTTT. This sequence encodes CASSSSDRDLSPLHF.

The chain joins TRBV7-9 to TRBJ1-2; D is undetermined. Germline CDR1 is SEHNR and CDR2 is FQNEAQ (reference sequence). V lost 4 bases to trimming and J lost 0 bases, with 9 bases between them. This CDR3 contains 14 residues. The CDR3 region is CASSSRGSNYGYTF. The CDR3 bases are TGTGCCAGCAGCTCCAGAGGGTCTAACTATGGCTACACCTTC.

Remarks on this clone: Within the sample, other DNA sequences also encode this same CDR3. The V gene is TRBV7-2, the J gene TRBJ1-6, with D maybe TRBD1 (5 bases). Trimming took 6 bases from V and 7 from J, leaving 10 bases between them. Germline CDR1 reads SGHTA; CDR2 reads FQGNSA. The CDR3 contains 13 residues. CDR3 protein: CASSLYRNSPLHF. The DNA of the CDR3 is TGTGCCAGCAGTCTTTACAGGAATTCACCCCTCCACTTT.

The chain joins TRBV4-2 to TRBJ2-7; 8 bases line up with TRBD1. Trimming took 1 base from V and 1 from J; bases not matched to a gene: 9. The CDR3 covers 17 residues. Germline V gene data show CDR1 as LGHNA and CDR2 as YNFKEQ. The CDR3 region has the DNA TGTGCCAGCAGCCAAGGAACATTGGGACAGGCGTCCTACGAGCAGTACTTC. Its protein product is CASSQGTLGQASYEQYF.

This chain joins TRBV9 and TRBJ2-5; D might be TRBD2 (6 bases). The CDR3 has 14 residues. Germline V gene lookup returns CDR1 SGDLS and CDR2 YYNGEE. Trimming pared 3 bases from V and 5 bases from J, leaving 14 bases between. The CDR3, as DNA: TGTGCCAGCAGCGCACAACTAGGAGGGGAGACCCAGTACTTC. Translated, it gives CASSAQLGGETQYF.

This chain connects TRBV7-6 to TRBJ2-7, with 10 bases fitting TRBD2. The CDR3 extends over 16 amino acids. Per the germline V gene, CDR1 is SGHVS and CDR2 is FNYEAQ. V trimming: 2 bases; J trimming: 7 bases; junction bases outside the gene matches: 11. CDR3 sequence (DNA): TGTGCCAGCAGCTTACAGGTAGCGGGGGGACCCCTGGAGCAGTACTTC. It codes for CASSLQVAGGPLEQYF.

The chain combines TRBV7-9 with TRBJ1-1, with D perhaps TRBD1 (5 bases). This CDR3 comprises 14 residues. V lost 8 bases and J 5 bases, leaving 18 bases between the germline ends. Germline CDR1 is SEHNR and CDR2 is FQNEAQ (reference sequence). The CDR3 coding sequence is TGTGCCAGCGAAAGGGACGCCGGGGGTACTGAAGCTTTCTTT. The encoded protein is CASERDAGGTEAFF.

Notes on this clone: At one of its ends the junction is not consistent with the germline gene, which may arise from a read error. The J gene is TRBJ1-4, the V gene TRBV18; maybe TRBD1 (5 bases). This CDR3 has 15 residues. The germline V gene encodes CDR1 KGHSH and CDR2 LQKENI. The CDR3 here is CASSPREGANEKLFF. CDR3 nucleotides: TGTGCCAGCTCCCCACGTGAAGGGGCGAATGAAAAACTGTTTTTT.

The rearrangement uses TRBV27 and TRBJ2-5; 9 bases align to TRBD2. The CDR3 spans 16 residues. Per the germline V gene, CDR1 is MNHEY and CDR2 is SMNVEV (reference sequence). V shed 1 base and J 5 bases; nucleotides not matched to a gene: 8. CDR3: CASSLFSGGPMETQYF. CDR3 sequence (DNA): TGTGCCAGCAGTTTATTTAGCGGGGGCCCTATGGAGACCCAGTACTTC.

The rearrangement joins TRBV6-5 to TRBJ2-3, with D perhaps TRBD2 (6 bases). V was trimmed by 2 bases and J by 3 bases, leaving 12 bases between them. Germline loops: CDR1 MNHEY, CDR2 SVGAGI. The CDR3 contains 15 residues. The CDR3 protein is CASSYAGGSTDTQYF. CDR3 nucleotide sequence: TGTGCCAGCAGTTACGCCGGGGGAAGTACAGATACGCAGTATTTT.

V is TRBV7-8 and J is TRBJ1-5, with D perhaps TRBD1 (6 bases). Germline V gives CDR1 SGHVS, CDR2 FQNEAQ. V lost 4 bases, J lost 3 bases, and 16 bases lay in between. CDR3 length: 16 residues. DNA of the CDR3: TGTGCCAGCAGCTCCAGGGAGGGGGGACTCAATCAGCCCCAGCATTTT. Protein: CASSSREGGLNQPQHF.

The CDR3 here is CATSRVRSHRGVNTEAFF. For the CDR3, the DNA is TGTGCCACCAGCAGAGTCAGAAGCCATAGGGGCGTGAACACTGAAGCTTTCTTT. The J gene is TRBJ1-1, the V gene TRBV15; TRBD1 might be the D (5 bases). V was cut by 1 base and J by 0 bases, with 18 bases left in between. The germline V gene encodes CDR1 LNHNV and CDR2 YYDKDF (reference sequence). This CDR3 comprises 18 residues. Filled out from reference TRBV15 and TRBJ1-1, the complete variable domain reads DAMVIQNPRYQVTQFGKPVTLSCSQTLNHNVMYWYQQKSSQAPKLLFHYYDKDFNNEADTPDNFQSRRPNTSFCFLDIRSPGLGDTAMYLCATSRVRSHRGVNTEAFFGQGTRLTVV.

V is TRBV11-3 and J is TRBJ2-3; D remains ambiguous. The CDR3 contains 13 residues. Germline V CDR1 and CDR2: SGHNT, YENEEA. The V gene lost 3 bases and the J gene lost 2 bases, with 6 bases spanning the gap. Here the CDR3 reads CASSFTVTDTQYF. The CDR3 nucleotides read TGTGCCAGCAGCTTTACGGTCACAGATACGCAGTATTTT.

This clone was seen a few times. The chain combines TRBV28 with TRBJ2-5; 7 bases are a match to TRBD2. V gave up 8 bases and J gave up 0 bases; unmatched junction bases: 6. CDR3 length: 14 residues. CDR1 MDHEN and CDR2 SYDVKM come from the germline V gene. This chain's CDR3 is CASLTGGNQETQYF. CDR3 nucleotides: TGTGCCAGCCTCACCGGGGGGAACCAAGAGACCCAGTACTTC.

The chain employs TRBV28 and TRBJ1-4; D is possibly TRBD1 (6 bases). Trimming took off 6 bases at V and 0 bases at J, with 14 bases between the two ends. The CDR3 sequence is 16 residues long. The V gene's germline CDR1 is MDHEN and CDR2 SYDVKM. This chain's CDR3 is CASSLDRITTNEKLFF. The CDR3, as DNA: TGTGCCAGCAGCCTGGACAGAATTACAACTAATGAAAAACTGTTTTTT.

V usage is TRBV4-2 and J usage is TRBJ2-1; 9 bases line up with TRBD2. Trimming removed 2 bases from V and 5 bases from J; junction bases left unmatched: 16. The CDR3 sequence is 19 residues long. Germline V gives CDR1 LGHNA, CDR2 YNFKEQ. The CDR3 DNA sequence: TGTGCCAGCAGCCAACTCGCCGCGGGAGGGGGCGAGAAGAACAATGAGCAGTTCTTC. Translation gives CASSQLAAGGGEKNNEQFF.

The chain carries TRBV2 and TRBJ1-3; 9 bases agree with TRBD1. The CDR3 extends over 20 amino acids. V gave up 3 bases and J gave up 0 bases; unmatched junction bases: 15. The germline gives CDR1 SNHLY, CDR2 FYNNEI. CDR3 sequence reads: CASSEMIVGTGKASGNTIYF. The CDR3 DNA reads TGTGCCAGCAGTGAGATGATAGTGGGGACAGGGAAGGCCTCTGGAAACACCATATATTTT.

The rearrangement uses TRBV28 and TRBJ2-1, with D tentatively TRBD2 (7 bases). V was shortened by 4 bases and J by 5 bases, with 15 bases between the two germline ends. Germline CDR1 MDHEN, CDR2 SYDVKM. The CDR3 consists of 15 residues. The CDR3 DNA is TGTGCCAGCAGTTCTCCCAGGGGAGGGGACAATGAGCAGTTCTTC. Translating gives CASSSPRGGDNEQFF.

Here the CDR3 DNA reads TGTGCCAGCAGCGGCAACCCCCCAGGCGTAAACACTGAAGCTTTCTTT. Amino acid sequence: CASSGNPPGVNTEAFF. V is TRBV5-8 and J is TRBJ1-1; D gene ambiguous. The V end was cut by 4 bases, the J end by 2 bases, with 18 bases between. The CDR3 sequence is 16 residues long. CDR1 and CDR2 (germline): SGHTS, YDEGEE.

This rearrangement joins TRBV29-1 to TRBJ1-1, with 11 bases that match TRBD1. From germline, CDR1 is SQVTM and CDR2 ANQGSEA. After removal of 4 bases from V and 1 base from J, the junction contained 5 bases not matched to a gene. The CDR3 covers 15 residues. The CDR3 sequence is CSVGGTGGRNTEAFF. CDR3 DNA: TGCAGCGTTGGGGGGACAGGGGGACGGAACACTGAAGCTTTCTTT.

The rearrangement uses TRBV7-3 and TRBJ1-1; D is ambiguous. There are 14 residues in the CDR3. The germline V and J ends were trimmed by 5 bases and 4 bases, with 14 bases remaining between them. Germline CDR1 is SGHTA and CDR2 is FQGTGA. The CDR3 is CASSLRGGGTEAFF. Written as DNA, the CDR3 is TGTGCCAGCAGCCTGCGGGGAGGAGGCACTGAAGCTTTCTTT.